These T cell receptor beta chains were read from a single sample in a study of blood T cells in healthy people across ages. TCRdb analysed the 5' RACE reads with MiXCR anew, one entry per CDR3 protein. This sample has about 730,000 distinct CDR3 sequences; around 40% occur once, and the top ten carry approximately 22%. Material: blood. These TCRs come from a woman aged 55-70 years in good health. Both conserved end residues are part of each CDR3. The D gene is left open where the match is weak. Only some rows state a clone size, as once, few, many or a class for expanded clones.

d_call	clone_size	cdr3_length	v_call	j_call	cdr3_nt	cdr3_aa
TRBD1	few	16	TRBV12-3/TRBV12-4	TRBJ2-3	TGTGCCAGCAGTTTAACGGACAGGGTCCTCACAGATACGCAGTATTTT	CASSLTDRVLTDTQYF
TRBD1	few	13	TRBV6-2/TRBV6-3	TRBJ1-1	TGTGCCAGCGAGACAGGGTTGAACACTGAAGCTTTCTTT	CASETGLNTEAFF
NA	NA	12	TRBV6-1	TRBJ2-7	TGTGCCAGCAATCGTGGGTCGGGCGAGCAGTACTTC	CASNRGSGEQYF
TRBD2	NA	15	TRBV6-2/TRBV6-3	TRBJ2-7	TGTGCCAGCAGTCGACTAGCGGGAGACTCAGGCGAGCAGTACTTC	CASSRLAGDSGEQYF
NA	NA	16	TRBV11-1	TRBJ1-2	TGTGCCGGCAGCTTACTTCGGGCAGGGATCAATTATGGCTATACCTTC	CAGSLLRAGINYGYTF
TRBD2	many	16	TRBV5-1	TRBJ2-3	TGCGCCAGCAGCTTGGAGGCTAGCGGGAGCACAGATACGCAGTATTTT	CASSLEASGSTDTQYF
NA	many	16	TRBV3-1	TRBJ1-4	TGTGCCAGCAGCCAAGGACAGAGGATGGTAACTGAAAAACTGTTTTTT	CASSQGQRMVTEKLFF
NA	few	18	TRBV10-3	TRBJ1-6	TGTGCCATCTTTGAACATAGCCCCCCACCATCCTATAATTCACCCCTCCACTTT	CAIFEHSPPPSYNSPLHF
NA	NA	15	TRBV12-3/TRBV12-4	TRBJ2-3	TGTGCCAGCACCGTGTGGCAGGGGAGAACAGATACGCAGTATTTT	CASTVWQGRTDTQYF
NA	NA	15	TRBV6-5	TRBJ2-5	TGTGCCAGCAGTCCCGGTGCAGAGACCCAAGAGACCCAGTACTTC	CASSPGAETQETQYF
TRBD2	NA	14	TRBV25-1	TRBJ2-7	TGTGCCAGCAGCCGGAGCGGGGGGGCCAACGAGCAGTACTTC	CASSRSGGANEQYF
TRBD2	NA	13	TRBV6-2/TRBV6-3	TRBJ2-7	TGTGCCAGCAGATCGGGAGGGCCTTACGAGCAGTACTTC	CASRSGGPYEQYF
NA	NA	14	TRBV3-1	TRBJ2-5	TGTGCCAGCAGCCCCTCCCCTAGCAAAGAGACCCAGTACTTC	CASSPSPSKETQYF
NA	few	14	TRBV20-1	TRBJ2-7	TGCAGTGCTAGGGGCAGGGTGAACTCCCACGAGCAGTACTTC	CSARGRVNSHEQYF
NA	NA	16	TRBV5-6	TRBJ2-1	TGTGCCAGCAGCTTGGCGTGGGGAGCAGGTTACAATGAGCAGTTCTTC	CASSLAWGAGYNEQFF
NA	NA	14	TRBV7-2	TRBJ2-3	TGTGCCTGCAGCCAACGTATTAGCACGGATACGCAGTATTTT	CACSQRISTDTQYF
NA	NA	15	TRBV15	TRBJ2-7	TGTGCCACCAGCAGGGAGGGGGGGGAATTCTACGAGCAGTACTTC	CATSREGGEFYEQYF
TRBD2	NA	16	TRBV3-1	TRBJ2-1	TGTGCCAGCAGCCAAAATATGTCTAGCGGGCGTAATGAGCAGTTCTTC	CASSQNMSSGRNEQFF
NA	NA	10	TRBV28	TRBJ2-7	TGTGCCAGCGCACGGTACGAGCAGTACTTC	CASARYEQYF
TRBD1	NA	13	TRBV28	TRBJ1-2	TGTGCCATCCATCAACAGGGGGCTCGTGGCTACACCTTC	CAIHQQGARGYTF
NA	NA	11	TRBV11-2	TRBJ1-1	TGTGCCAGCAGATTACAGGCTGAAGCTTTCTTT	CASRLQAEAFF
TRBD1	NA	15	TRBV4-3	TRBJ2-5	TGCGCCAGCAGCCAAGATAGAGGGGGCGTAGGGACCCAGTACTTC	CASSQDRGGVGTQYF
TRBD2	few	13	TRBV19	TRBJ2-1	TGTGCCAGTAAGGCGGGGGGGCCGGGTGAGCAGTTCTTC	CASKAGGPGEQFF
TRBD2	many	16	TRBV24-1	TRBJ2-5	TGTGCCACCAGTGCAGGGAGCGGGAGGGCCGGGGAGACCCAGTACTTC	CATSAGSGRAGETQYF
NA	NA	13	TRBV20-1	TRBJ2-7	TGCAGTGCAACCCGGGACTTAAACTACGAGCAGTACTTC	CSATRDLNYEQYF
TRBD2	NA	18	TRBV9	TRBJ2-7	TGTGCCAGCAGCGTAGAAGCATCAGGACTAGCTTACTCCTACGAGCAGTACTTC	CASSVEASGLAYSYEQYF
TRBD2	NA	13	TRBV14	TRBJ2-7	TGTGCCAGCAGTATTAGCGGGGGCTACGAGCAGTACTTC	CASSISGGYEQYF
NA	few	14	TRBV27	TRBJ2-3	TGTGCCAGCAGCTCAACCCCGCAGGGAGATACGCAGTATTTT	CASSSTPQGDTQYF
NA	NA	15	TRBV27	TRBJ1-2	TGTGCCAGCAGTTTATATGCAGGGAAAGACTATGGCTACACCTTC	CASSLYAGKDYGYTF
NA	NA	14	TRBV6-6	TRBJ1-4	TGTGCCAGCAGTCCCGGTCGGATTAATGAAAAACTGTTTTTT	CASSPGRINEKLFF
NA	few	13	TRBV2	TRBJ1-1	TGTGCCAGCAGTGCGTTAGAGAACACTGAAGCTTTCTTT	CASSALENTEAFF
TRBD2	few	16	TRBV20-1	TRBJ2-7	TGCAGTGCTAGGGTAGCTGAGGGGAGGGCTCCCTACGAGCAGTACTTC	CSARVAEGRAPYEQYF
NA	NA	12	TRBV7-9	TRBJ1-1	TGTGCCAGCAGCCCCTTAGGTGGTGAAGCTTTCTTT	CASSPLGGEAFF
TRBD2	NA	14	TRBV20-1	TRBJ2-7	TGCAGTGCTAGTCCGGGACTACCTAACTACGAGCAGTACTTC	CSASPGLPNYEQYF
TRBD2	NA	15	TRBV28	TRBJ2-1	TGTGCCAGCAGGGAGGGACTAGCGCGCCACAATGAGCAGTTCTTC	CASREGLARHNEQFF
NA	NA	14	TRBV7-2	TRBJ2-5	TGTGCCAGCAGCTTCTCTAGCGACCAAGAGACCCAGTACTTC	CASSFSSDQETQYF
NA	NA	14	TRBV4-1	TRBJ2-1	TGCGCCAGCAGTCCGATTGTCGGCCGCAATGAACAGTTCTTC	CASSPIVGRNEQFF
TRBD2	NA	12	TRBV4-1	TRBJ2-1	TGCGCCAGCGACCGGCCGGGAGGGGAGCAGTTCTTC	CASDRPGGEQFF
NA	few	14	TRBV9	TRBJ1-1	TGTGCCAGCAGCGTAGAAGGGGAGAACACTGAAGCTTTCTTT	CASSVEGENTEAFF
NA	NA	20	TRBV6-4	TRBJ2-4	TGTGCCAGCAGTGACTCGAATGATTTTGGTTCAGGGCCGGACGGAAACATTCAGTACTTC	CASSDSNDFGSGPDGNIQYF
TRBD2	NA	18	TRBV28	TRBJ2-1	TGTGCCAGCACGGGACTAGCGGGAGGAGGGAGCTCCTACAATGAGCAGTTCTTC	CASTGLAGGGSSYNEQFF
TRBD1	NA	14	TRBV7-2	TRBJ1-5	TGTGCCAGCAGCCCGTCCGGGACAGGGCAGCCCCAGCATTTT	CASSPSGTGQPQHF
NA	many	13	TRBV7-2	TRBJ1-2	TGTGCCAGCAGCGTAGAGGGAGTGAGGGGCTACACCTTC	CASSVEGVRGYTF
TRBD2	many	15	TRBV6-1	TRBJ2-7	TGTGCCAGCAGTGAAGCGGTGGGACTAGCCTACGAGCAGTACTTC	CASSEAVGLAYEQYF
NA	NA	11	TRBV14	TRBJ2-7	TGTGCCAGCAGCCATCAATACGAGCAGTACTTC	CASSHQYEQYF
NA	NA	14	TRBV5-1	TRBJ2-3	TGCGCCAGCAGCCAACAGGGTATTGGAGATACGCAGTATTTT	CASSQQGIGDTQYF
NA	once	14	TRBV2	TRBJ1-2	TGTGCCAGCAGTGAAGCGGGCTGGAGCTATGGCTACACCTTC	CASSEAGWSYGYTF
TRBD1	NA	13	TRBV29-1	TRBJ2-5	TGCAGCGTCGGACAGGGGGGTGGAGAGACCCAGTACTTC	CSVGQGGGETQYF
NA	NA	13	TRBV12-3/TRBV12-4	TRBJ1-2	TGTGCCAGCGTCTTGGGGCAAGGGAGTGGCTACACCTTC	CASVLGQGSGYTF
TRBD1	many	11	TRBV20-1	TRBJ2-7	TGCAGTGCTGGGACAGGTTACACCCAGTACTTC	CSAGTGYTQYF
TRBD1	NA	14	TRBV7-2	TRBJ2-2	TGTGCCAGTAAGACAGGGGGCGGAACCGGGGAGCTGTTTTTT	CASKTGGGTGELFF
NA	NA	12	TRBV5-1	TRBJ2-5	TGCGCCAGCCAGCGGCCACGAGAGACCCAGTACTTC	CASQRPRETQYF
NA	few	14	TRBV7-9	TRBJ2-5	TGTGCCAGCAGCCTGACCGGGCCGGGTGAGACCCAGTACTTC	CASSLTGPGETQYF
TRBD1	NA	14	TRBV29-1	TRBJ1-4	TGCAGCGTGCGGAGGGGACAGGGTAATGAAAAACTGTTTTTT	CSVRRGQGNEKLFF
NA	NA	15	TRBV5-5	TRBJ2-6	TGTGCCAGCAGCTTGGCCCCTACTGGGGCCAACGTCCTGACTTTC	CASSLAPTGANVLTF